This TCR beta chain was recorded in a study of T cell repertoires in cytomegalovirus infection. Study information: Based on public TCR beta signatures, there were indications of CMV infection and of a matching HLA type. General study results and limits: It was HLA-C-restricted CMV-specific TCR beta clonotypes that dominated the response ex vivo.

TCRdb passed the reads through MiXCR, listing each CDR3 protein once. The sample yields fewer than 80,000 distinct CDR3 sequences, around 3.5% seen once. At least ten counts were recorded for this clonotype. As yet, its antigen is unknown. Input material: PBMCs. The TCR comes from a human donor in good health (CMV status not recorded). Some clones in this sample may be carry-over from other donors' samples.

Here the CDR3 DNA reads TGCAGCGTGGGGGTGGCGGGGGAGACCCAGTACTTC. Its protein is CSVGVAGETQYF. This chain links TRBV29-1 with TRBJ2-5; possible D gene TRBD2, 6 bases. Germline lookup yields CDR1 SQVTM and CDR2 ANQGSEA. The V end lost 6 bases, the J end lost 5 bases, and 13 bases lay between the germline ends. The CDR3 loop spans 12 amino acids.